The rows below give T cell receptor beta chains drawn from one sample of a study of blood T cell repertoires in COVID-19. Some clones are missing from TCRdb's copy, which holds only in-frame ones; the method was immunoSEQ multiplex PCR. Of over 90,000 clones in the sample, roughly 84% are singletons; the top ten hold 6.2%. Specimen: peripheral blood. All receptors derive from a human donor in a cohort sampled during active COVID-19. The CDR3 runs from the conserved cysteine through the conserved F or W. A D gene is named only where the DNA matches it firmly. Some rows mark clone size as missing; the rest say once, few, many or name a class of expanded clone.

D: TRBD2
size: few
V: TRBV3-1/TRBV3-2
J: TRBJ2-7
CDR3: CASSQAEREQQYF
DNA: TGTGCCAGCAGCCAAGCGGAGCGGGAACAGCAGTACTTC

D: TRBD2
size: NA
V: TRBV19
J: TRBJ2-1
CDR3: CASSIRPSGRGNEQFF
DNA: TGTGCCAGTAGCATTCGGCCTAGCGGGAGGGGGAATGAGCAGTTCTTC

D: NA
size: NA
V: TRBV28
J: TRBJ2-7
CDR3: CASSLGSGEQYF
DNA: TGTGCCAGCAGTTTAGGGTCGGGGGAGCAGTACTTC

D: NA
size: NA
V: TRBV4-2
J: TRBJ2-2
CDR3: CASSRNFGLNTGELFF
DNA: TGTGCCAGCAGCCGCAACTTTGGACTGAACACCGGGGAGCTGTTTTTT

D: NA
size: NA
V: TRBV28
J: TRBJ2-5
CDR3: CASSPRREQETQYF
DNA: TGTGCCAGCAGTCCGCGGAGGGAGCAAGAGACCCAGTACTTC

D: TRBD1
size: once
V: TRBV18
J: TRBJ1-2
CDR3: CASSLGDRGVYGYTF
DNA: TGTGCTAGCTCCTTAGGAGACAGGGGAGTTTATGGCTACACCTTC

D: NA
size: NA
V: TRBV28
J: TRBJ1-2
CDR3: CASTTNLGGNYGYTF
DNA: TGTGCCAGCACCACTAATTTGGGGGGAAACTATGGCTACACCTTC

D: NA
size: NA
V: TRBV28
J: TRBJ1-5
CDR3: CATYGGREKNQPQHF
DNA: TGTGCCACCTACGGGGGGCGTGAGAAAAATCAGCCCCAGCATTTT

D: NA
size: NA
V: TRBV19
J: TRBJ1-6
CDR3: CASSIAWSSYNSPLHF
DNA: TGTGCCAGTAGTATAGCGTGGAGCTCCTATAATTCACCCCTCCACTTT

D: NA
size: NA
V: TRBV10-3
J: TRBJ2-2
CDR3: CAISESVPGELFF
DNA: TGTGCCATCAGTGAATCGGTCCCCGGGGAGCTGTTTTTT

D: TRBD1
size: NA
V: TRBV3-1/TRBV3-2
J: TRBJ2-7
CDR3: CASSQASGQGYEQYF
DNA: TGTGCCAGCAGCCAAGCCTCGGGACAGGGCTACGAGCAGTACTTC

D: NA
size: NA
V: TRBV18
J: TRBJ2-3
CDR3: CASSPVRGTDTQYF
DNA: TGTGCCAGCTCACCGGTAAGGGGGACAGATACGCAGTATTTT

D: NA
size: few
V: TRBV7-9
J: TRBJ2-7
CDR3: CASSESRASYEQYF
DNA: TGTGCCAGCAGCGAAAGCCGCGCCTCCTACGAGCAGTACTTC

D: TRBD1
size: NA
V: TRBV11-3
J: TRBJ2-3
CDR3: CASSEGQGTDTQYF
DNA: TGTGCCAGCAGCGAAGGACAGGGCACAGATACGCAGTATTTT

D: NA
size: once
V: TRBV9
J: TRBJ2-5
CDR3: CASSGGPGETQYF
DNA: TGTGCCAGCAGCGGGGGCCCGGGAGAGACCCAGTACTTC

D: NA
size: NA
V: TRBV11-2
J: TRBJ2-6
CDR3: CASSWRGGGANVLTF
DNA: TGTGCCAGCAGCTGGAGGGGTGGTGGGGCCAACGTCCTGACTTTC

D: NA
size: NA
V: TRBV6-5
J: TRBJ2-1
CDR3: CASTVGGTRGEQFF
DNA: TGTGCCAGCACCGTTGGAGGTACTAGAGGTGAGCAGTTCTTC

D: TRBD1
size: NA
V: TRBV27
J: TRBJ2-7
CDR3: CASSLGQGALYEQYF
DNA: TGTGCCAGCAGTTTAGGACAGGGGGCGCTTTACGAGCAGTACTTC

D: NA
size: NA
V: TRBV6-1
J: TRBJ2-1
CDR3: CASSDGAYNEQFF
DNA: TGTGCCAGCAGTGACGGGGCCTACAATGAGCAGTTCTTC

D: NA
size: NA
V: TRBV18
J: TRBJ2-5
CDR3: CASSPPGEETQYF
DNA: TGTGCCAGCTCACCACCCGGGGAGGAGACCCAGTACTTC

D: NA
size: NA
V: TRBV7-3
J: TRBJ2-3
CDR3: CASSSQSGDTQYF
DNA: TGTGCCAGCAGCTCGCAAAGCGGAGATACGCAGTATTTT

D: TRBD1
size: NA
V: TRBV5-1
J: TRBJ1-2
CDR3: CASSVTGEKSGYTF
DNA: TGCGCCAGCAGCGTGACAGGGGAAAAGAGTGGCTACACCTTC

D: TRBD1
size: NA
V: TRBV5-1
J: TRBJ2-7
CDR3: CASSRDRGSSSYEQYF
DNA: TGCGCCAGCAGCCGGGACAGGGGGTCGAGCTCCTACGAGCAGTACTTC

D: NA
size: few
V: TRBV2
J: TRBJ1-2
CDR3: CASSKGRQWLDGYTF
DNA: TGTGCCAGCAGTAAAGGGAGACAGTGGTTGGATGGCTACACCTTC

D: TRBD1
size: once
V: TRBV30
J: TRBJ1-2
CDR3: CAWRGDRVLGYTF
DNA: TGTGCCTGGAGGGGGGACAGGGTTTTGGGCTACACCTTC

D: NA
size: NA
V: TRBV14
J: TRBJ2-6
CDR3: CASSQDRLAYSGANVLTF
DNA: TGTGCCAGCAGCCAAGACCGCCTTGCCTACTCTGGGGCCAACGTCCTGACTTTC